This T cell receptor beta chain was identified in a study of blood T cell repertoires in COVID-19. Study-level background: Acute and convalescent COVID-19 specimens originated in the United States, Italy and Spain. The analysed material was cDNA or gDNA that came from T cells, B-cell-depleted T cells, or PBMCs.

This CDR3 has 21 amino acids. The germline gives CDR1 KGHSH, CDR2 LQKENI. J lost 4 bases, V lost 3 bases, and 24 bases had no gene match. Original processing notes: Nucleated cell counts were estimated from reference gene primer amplification. The table came from immunoSEQ multiplex PCR; TCRdb's copy has only in-frame clones and leaves some out. V, J and clone size are taken as reported in that table, and D and trimming were inferred from the DNA itself. The sample contains around 300,000 clones, 65% to 90% of which appear only once. The sample comprised peripheral blood. This clonotype was obtained from a human donor in a cohort sampled during active COVID-19. The chain employs TRBV18 and TRBJ2-7; 10 bases match TRBD1. DNA for the CDR3: TGTGCCAGCTCACCCATCCATCCAGTGGGACAGGGGTCTACTCGCTCGTACGAGCAGTACTTC. Translation gives CASSPIHPVGQGSTRSYEQYF.